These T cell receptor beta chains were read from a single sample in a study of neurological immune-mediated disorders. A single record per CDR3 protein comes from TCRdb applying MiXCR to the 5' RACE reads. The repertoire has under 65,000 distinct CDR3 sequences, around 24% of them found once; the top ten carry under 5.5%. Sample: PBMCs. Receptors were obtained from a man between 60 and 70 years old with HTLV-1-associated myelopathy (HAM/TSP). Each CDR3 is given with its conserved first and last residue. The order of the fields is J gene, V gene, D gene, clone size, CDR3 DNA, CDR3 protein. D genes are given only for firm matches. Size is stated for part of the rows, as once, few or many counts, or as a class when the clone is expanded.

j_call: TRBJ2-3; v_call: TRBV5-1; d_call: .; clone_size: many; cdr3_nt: TGCGCCAGCAGGCCGAGTGGAGACCGCACAGATACGCAGTATTTT; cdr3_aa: CASRPSGDRTDTQYF
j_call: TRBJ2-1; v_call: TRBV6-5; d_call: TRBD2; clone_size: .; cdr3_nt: TGTGCCAGCAGTTCCACCTCTCGCGGGAGAACTCCTGAGCAGTTCTTC; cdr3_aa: CASSSTSRGRTPEQFF
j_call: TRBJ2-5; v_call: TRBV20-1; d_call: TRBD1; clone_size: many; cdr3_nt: TGCAGTGCTAGAGATCATACGGGACAGGGTCAAGAGACCCAGTACTTC; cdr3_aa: CSARDHTGQGQETQYF
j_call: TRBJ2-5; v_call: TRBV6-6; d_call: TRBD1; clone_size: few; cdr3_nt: TGTGCCAGCAGTTACAAGGGGGCGCGGGAGACCCAGTACTTC; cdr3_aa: CASSYKGARETQYF
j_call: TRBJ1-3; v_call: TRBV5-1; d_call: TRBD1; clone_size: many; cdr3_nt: TGCGCCAGCAGCGCAGGACAGGGGAACGGAAACACCATATATTTT; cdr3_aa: CASSAGQGNGNTIYF
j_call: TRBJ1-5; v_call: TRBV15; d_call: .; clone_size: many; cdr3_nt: TGTGCCACCAGCCCAGGGGCGGGGACTCAGCCCCAGCATTTT; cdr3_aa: CATSPGAGTQPQHF
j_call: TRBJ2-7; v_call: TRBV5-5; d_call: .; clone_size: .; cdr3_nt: TGTGCCAGCAGCTTTGGCCTAACCTACGAGCAGTACTTC; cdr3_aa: CASSFGLTYEQYF
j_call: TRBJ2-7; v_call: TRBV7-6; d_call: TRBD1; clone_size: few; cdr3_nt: TGTGCCAGCAGCAACAGACAGGGGGACTACGAGCAGTACTTC; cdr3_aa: CASSNRQGDYEQYF
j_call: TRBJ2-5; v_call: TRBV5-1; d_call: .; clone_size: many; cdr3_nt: TGCGCCAGCAGCTTGGCTCACCAAGAGACCCAGTACTTC; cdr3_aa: CASSLAHQETQYF
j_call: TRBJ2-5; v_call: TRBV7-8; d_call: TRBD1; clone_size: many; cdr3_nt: TGTGCCAGCAGCTTAAGGGGGACAGGGCAAGAGACCCAGTACTTC; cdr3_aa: CASSLRGTGQETQYF
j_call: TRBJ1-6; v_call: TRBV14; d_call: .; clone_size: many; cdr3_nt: TGTGCCAGCAGCCCTAAACCGCTCCCGTTGTATTCACCCCTCCACTTT; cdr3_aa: CASSPKPLPLYSPLHF
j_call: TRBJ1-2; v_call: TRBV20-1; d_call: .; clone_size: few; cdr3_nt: TGCAGTGCTAGACCGGGGTTCGCGGTTCACTATGGCTACACCTTC; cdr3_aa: CSARPGFAVHYGYTF
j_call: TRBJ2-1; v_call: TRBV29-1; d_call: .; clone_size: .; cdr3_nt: TGCAGCGTTGAAGGGATGGGGCACACCCTCAATGAACAGTTCTTC; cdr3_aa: CSVEGMGHTLNEQFF
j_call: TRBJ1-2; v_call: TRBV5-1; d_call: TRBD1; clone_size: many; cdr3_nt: TGCGCCAGCAGCCTTTCGACAGGGGGCCGAGGAAGAGGTGGCTACACCTTC; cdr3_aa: CASSLSTGGRGRGGYTF
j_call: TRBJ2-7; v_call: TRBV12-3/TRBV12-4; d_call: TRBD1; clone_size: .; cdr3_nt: TGTGCCAGCACCCAAATGACAGGGGGCACCTACGAGCAGTACTTC; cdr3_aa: CASTQMTGGTYEQYF
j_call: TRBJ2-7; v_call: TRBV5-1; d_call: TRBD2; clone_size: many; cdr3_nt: TGCGCCAGCAGCCCTAGCGGGCCCTACTACGAGCAGTACTTC; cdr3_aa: CASSPSGPYYEQYF
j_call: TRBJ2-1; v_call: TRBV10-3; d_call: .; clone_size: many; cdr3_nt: TGTGCCATCCGGCGGGACTCTCTCTACAATGAGCAGTTCTTC; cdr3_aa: CAIRRDSLYNEQFF
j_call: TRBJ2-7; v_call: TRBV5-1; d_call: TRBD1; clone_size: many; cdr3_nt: TGCGCCAGCAGCCCCAACCCGGGACAGGGGAGGGAGCAGTACTTC; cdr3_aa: CASSPNPGQGREQYF
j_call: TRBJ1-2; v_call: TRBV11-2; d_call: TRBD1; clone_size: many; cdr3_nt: TGTGCCAGCAGCTTTGCCAGGGGGCACTATGGCTACACCTTC; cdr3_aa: CASSFARGHYGYTF
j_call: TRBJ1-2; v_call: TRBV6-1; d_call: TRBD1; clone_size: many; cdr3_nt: TGTGCCATACCTGGACAGGGTAACTATGGCTACACCTTC; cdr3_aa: CAIPGQGNYGYTF
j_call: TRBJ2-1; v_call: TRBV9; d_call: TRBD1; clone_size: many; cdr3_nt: TGTGCCAGCAGCGCGGGACAGGGCAATGAGCAGTTCTTC; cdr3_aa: CASSAGQGNEQFF
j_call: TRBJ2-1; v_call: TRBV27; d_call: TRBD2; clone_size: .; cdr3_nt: TGTGCCAGCAGTTCACTAGCGAGAGGCGGCAATGAGCAGTTCTTC; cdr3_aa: CASSSLARGGNEQFF
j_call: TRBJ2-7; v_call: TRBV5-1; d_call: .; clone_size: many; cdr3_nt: TGCGCCAGCAGCTTGCTAGATTCTACCGTTTCCGAGCAGTACTTC; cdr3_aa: CASSLLDSTVSEQYF
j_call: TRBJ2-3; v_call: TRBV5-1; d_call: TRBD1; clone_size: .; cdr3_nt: TGCGCCAGCTTGACAGGGGCGGGCACAGATACGCAGTATTTT; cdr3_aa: CASLTGAGTDTQYF
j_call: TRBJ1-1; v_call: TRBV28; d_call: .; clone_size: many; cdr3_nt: TGTGCCAGCAGTGGAGGGACGGCGAACACTGAAGCTTTCTTT; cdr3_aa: CASSGGTANTEAFF
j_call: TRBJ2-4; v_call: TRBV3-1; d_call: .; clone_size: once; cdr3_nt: TGTGCCAGCAGCCAAGAAATGGGCGAAAACATTCAGTACTTC; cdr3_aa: CASSQEMGENIQYF
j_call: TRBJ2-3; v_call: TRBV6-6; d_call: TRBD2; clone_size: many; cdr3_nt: TGTGCCAGCAGTGAACGGACTAGCGGACGCACAGATACGCAGTATTTT; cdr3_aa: CASSERTSGRTDTQYF
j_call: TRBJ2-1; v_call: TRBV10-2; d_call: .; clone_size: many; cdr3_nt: TGCGCCAGCAGCATTAGCGGAAGCTCCTACAATGAGCAGTTCTTC; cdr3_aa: CASSISGSSYNEQFF
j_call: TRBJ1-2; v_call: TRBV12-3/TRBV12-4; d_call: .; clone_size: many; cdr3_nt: TGTGCCAGCAGTTTGGGGTACTTCTATGGCTACACCTTC; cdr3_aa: CASSLGYFYGYTF
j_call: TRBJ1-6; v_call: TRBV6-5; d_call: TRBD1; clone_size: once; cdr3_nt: TGTGCCAGCAGTTTTGGTCCAGGGGGGCGTGAGTTTTCACCCCTCCGCTTT; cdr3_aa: CASSFGPGGREFSPLRF
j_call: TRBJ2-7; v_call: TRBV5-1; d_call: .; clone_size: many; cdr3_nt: TGCGCCAGCAGCTCGGACTCCTACGAGCAGTACTTC; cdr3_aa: CASSSDSYEQYF
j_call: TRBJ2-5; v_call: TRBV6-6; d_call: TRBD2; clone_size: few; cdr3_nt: TGTGCCAGCACTCCCGGGCAACTAGCGGGGGTACAAGAGACCCAGTACTTC; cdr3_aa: CASTPGQLAGVQETQYF
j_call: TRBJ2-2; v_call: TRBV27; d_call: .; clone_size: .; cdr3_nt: TGTGCCAGCAGCCCGGGGGGGACAGTCCGGAACACCGGGGAGCTGTTTTTT; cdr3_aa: CASSPGGTVRNTGELFF
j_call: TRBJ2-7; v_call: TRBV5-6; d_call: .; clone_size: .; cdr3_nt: TGTGCCAGCAGCGGGCGGGGCGAGCAGTACTTC; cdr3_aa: CASSGRGEQYF
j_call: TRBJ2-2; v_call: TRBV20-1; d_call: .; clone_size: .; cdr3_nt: TGCAGTGCTAGACGGCAAGCGAGCACCTGGGAGCTGTTTTTT; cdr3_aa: CSARRQASTWELFF
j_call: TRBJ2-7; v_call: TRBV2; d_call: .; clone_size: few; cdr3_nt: TGTGCCAGCAGGTCTCCCCAGTACGAGCAGTACTTC; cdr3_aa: CASRSPQYEQYF
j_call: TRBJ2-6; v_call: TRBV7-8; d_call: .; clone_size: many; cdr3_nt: TGTGCCAGCAGCCATAGAAGAGTTTCTGGGGCCAACGTCCTGACTTTC; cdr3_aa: CASSHRRVSGANVLTF
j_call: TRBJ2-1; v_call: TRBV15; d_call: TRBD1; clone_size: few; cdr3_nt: TGTGCCACCAGCAGAAAACGGGACAGGGGGCCAAGCTCCTACAATGAGCAGTTCTTC; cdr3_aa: CATSRKRDRGPSSYNEQFF
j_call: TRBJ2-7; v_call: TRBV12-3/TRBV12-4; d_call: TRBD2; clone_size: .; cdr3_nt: TGTGCCAGCAGTTTAGTGCTAGCGGGAGGCCCCTACGAGCAGTACTTC; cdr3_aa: CASSLVLAGGPYEQYF
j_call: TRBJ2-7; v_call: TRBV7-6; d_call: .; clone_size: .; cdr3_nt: TGTGCCAGCAGCTTACACCCCAGGGGCGAACTGGACGAGCAGTACTTC; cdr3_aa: CASSLHPRGELDEQYF
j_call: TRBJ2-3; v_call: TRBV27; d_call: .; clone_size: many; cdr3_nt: TGTGCCAGCAGTTTACAGGGGCTCCTCACAGATACGCAGTATTTT; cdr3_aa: CASSLQGLLTDTQYF
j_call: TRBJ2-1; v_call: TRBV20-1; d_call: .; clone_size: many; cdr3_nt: TGCAGTGCTAGTCCTGCTTGGGGAAGCGGCTCCTACAATGAGCAGTTCTTC; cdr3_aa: CSASPAWGSGSYNEQFF
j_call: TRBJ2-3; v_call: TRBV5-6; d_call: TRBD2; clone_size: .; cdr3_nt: TGTGCCAGCAGCCTGAGCGGGAGGAGCACAGATACGCAGTATTTT; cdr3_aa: CASSLSGRSTDTQYF
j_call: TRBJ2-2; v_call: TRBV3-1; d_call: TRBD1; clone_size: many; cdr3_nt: TGTGCCAGCAGCCAAGGACAGGGAGCGAACATCGGGGAGCTGTTTTTT; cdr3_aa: CASSQGQGANIGELFF
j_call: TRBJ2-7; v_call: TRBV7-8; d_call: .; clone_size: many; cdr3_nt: TGTGCCAGCAGCTTAGACTCGGTTTCGGCCTACGAGCAGTACTTC; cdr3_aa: CASSLDSVSAYEQYF
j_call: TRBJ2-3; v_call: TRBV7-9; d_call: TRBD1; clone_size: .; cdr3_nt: TGTGCCAGCAGCATCGGACAGGGGGCAAAGGGGACAGATACGCAGTATTTT; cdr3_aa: CASSIGQGAKGTDTQYF
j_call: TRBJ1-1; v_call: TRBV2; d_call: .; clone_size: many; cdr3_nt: TGTGCCAGGTCGATTCAACAGGGAACTGAAGCTTTCTTT; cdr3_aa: CARSIQQGTEAFF
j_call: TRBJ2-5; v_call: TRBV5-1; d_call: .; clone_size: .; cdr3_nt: TGCGCCAGCAGCCTTACCTTCGGGACCGTACAAGAGACCCAGTACTTC; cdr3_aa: CASSLTFGTVQETQYF
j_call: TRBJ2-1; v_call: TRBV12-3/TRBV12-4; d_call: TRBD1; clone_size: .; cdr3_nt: TGTGCCAGCAGCTCCGGACAGGGGGGAAGGAATGAGCAGTTCTTC; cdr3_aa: CASSSGQGGRNEQFF
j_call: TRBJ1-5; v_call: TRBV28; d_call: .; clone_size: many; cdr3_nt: TGTGCCAGCAGTCCCCCGATTCAGGCAAGCAATCAGCCCCAGCATTTT; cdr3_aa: CASSPPIQASNQPQHF
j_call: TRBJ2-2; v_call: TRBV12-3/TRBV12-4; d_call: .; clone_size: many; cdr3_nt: TGTGCCAGCAGCCAGCCTCCGGGGGAGCTGTTTTTT; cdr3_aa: CASSQPPGELFF
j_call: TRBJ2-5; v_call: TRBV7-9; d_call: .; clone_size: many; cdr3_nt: TGTGCCAGCAGTAGTACAGGGTTCCAGGAGACCCAGTACTTC; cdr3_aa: CASSSTGFQETQYF
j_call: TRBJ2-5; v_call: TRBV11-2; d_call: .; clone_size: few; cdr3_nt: TGTGCCAGCAGCTTAGATGTGAGGGTAGAGACCCAGTACTTC; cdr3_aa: CASSLDVRVETQYF
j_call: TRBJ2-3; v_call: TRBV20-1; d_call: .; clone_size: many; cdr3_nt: TGCAGTGCGGGAGCGAACACAGATACGCAGTATTTT; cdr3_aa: CSAGANTDTQYF
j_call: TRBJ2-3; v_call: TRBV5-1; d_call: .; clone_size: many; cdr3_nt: TGCGCCAGCAGCTTGGGGGCAGGGGAGACAGATACGCAGTATTTT; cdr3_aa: CASSLGAGETDTQYF
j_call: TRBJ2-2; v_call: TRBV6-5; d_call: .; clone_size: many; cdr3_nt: TGTGCCAGCAGGCAGATGATGAACACCGGGGAGCTGTTTTTT; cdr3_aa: CASRQMMNTGELFF